A selection of T cell receptor beta chains follows, all from one sample in a study of blood T cell repertoires in COVID-19. Sequencing used immunoSEQ multiplex PCR; TCRdb keeps in-frame clones, though not all of them. The sample gives about 230,000 clones, about nine tenths of which show up once; approximately 10% is in the top ten. The specimen was peripheral blood. The receptors come from a man over 45 with COVID-19, enrolled during active disease. Each CDR3 is given with its conserved first and last residue. Each record gives: J gene, clone size, V gene, D gene, CDR3 DNA, CDR3 protein. A D gene is named only where the DNA matches it firmly. Some rows have no size entry. The others give once, few or many, or a class for an expanded clone.

J: TRBJ1-4
size: NA
V: TRBV6-2/TRBV6-3
D: NA
DNA: TGTGCCAGCAGTTACGATGGTGCGGGAAATGAAAAACTGTTTTTT
CDR3: CASSYDGAGNEKLFF

J: TRBJ2-5
size: NA
V: TRBV4-2
D: TRBD2
DNA: TGTGCCAGCAGCCAAGAGGGGACTAAGGGTACAGGGACCCAGTACTTC
CDR3: CASSQEGTKGTGTQYF

J: TRBJ1-2
size: NA
V: TRBV19
D: NA
DNA: TGTGCCAGTAGTATAATCCAGGGAAACTATGGCTACACCTTC
CDR3: CASSIIQGNYGYTF

J: TRBJ1-5
size: once
V: TRBV7-8
D: TRBD1
DNA: TGTGCCAGCAGCTTAGGGACAGGGAATATCTATCAGCCCCAGCATTTT
CDR3: CASSLGTGNIYQPQHF

J: TRBJ1-5
size: NA
V: TRBV5-3
D: TRBD1
DNA: TGTGCCAGAAGCCTGACGGACAGGGGGATGCATCAGCCCCAGCATTTT
CDR3: CARSLTDRGMHQPQHF

J: TRBJ1-3
size: NA
V: TRBV29-1
D: NA
DNA: TGCAGCGTTGGACAGGTCGGGTCTGGAAACACCATATATTTT
CDR3: CSVGQVGSGNTIYF

J: TRBJ2-1
size: NA
V: TRBV4-1
D: TRBD1
DNA: TGCGCCAGCAGCCAAGATGGGGGACAGGCTAATGCCAATGAGCAGTTCTTC
CDR3: CASSQDGGQANANEQFF

J: TRBJ1-5
size: NA
V: TRBV7-2
D: TRBD1
DNA: TGTGCCAGCAGCACCGGACAGGGAGCAAATCAGCCCCAGCATTTT
CDR3: CASSTGQGANQPQHF

J: TRBJ1-2
size: NA
V: TRBV5-1
D: NA
DNA: TGCGCCAGCAGCTTGGGGCAGGGGTCAGGCTACACCTTC
CDR3: CASSLGQGSGYTF

J: TRBJ1-3
size: once
V: TRBV14
D: NA
DNA: TGTGCCAGCAGCGAGATATACCCTGGAAACACCATATATTTT
CDR3: CASSEIYPGNTIYF

J: TRBJ2-5
size: NA
V: TRBV6-5
D: NA
DNA: TGTGCCAGCAGATCCTCGTGGCGGGAGACCCAGTACTTC
CDR3: CASRSSWRETQYF

J: TRBJ2-1
size: NA
V: TRBV25-1
D: NA
DNA: TGTGCCAGCAGTGGAGTATCTACTATCTCCTACAATGAGCAGTTCTTC
CDR3: CASSGVSTISYNEQFF

J: TRBJ1-6
size: NA
V: TRBV19
D: TRBD1
DNA: TGTGCCAGTAGTCCTCCCTTGGGACAGGGGACTTCACCCCTCCACTTT
CDR3: CASSPPLGQGTSPLHF

J: TRBJ2-2
size: once
V: TRBV27
D: TRBD2
DNA: TGTGCCAGCAGCCGGGGAGGGGCCGGGGAGCTGTTTTTT
CDR3: CASSRGGAGELFF

J: TRBJ2-2
size: few
V: TRBV11-3
D: NA
DNA: TGTGCCAGCAGCTTAGCGGCAGGCACCGGGGAGCTGTTTTTT
CDR3: CASSLAAGTGELFF

J: TRBJ2-7
size: NA
V: TRBV2
D: NA
DNA: TGTGCCAGCAGTGAAGGAGGGCGGGGAGCGGTCGGCGCTCTTAGCTCCTACGAGCAGTACTTC
CDR3: CASSEGGRGAVGALSSYEQYF

J: TRBJ2-7
size: few
V: TRBV27
D: TRBD1
DNA: TGTGCCAGCAGTTTAAAGGGGACAGGGATGGTTTACGAGCAGTACTTC
CDR3: CASSLKGTGMVYEQYF

J: TRBJ1-5
size: NA
V: TRBV19
D: NA
DNA: TGTGCCAGTACCGAGGAGGGATATCGACAGCCCCAGCATTTT
CDR3: CASTEEGYRQPQHF

J: TRBJ1-4
size: NA
V: TRBV5-1
D: NA
DNA: TGCGCCAGCAGCTTGGGACAGTCTAATGAAAAACTGTTTTTT
CDR3: CASSLGQSNEKLFF

J: TRBJ1-3
size: NA
V: TRBV30
D: NA
DNA: TGTGCCTGGGGCGGACCGGGACATGGAAACACCATATATTTT
CDR3: CAWGGPGHGNTIYF

J: TRBJ1-5
size: once
V: TRBV19
D: NA
DNA: TGTGCCAGTAGTATAGGATGGCATCATAGCAATCAGCCCCAGCATTTT
CDR3: CASSIGWHHSNQPQHF

J: TRBJ1-5
size: NA
V: TRBV7-8
D: TRBD1
DNA: TGTGCCAGCCGCGCGACAGGGAGCAATCAGCCCCAGCATTTT
CDR3: CASRATGSNQPQHF

J: TRBJ1-5
size: once
V: TRBV29-1
D: TRBD1
DNA: TGCAGCGTTGTCGACAGGGGCAATCAGCCCCAGCATTTT
CDR3: CSVVDRGNQPQHF

J: TRBJ2-3
size: NA
V: TRBV7-2
D: NA
DNA: TGTGCCAGCAGCTTAGGGCCTGGTGGGCCAGATACGCAGTATTTT
CDR3: CASSLGPGGPDTQYF

J: TRBJ1-1
size: NA
V: TRBV11-2
D: NA
DNA: TGTGCCAGCAGCCCCCCACATATAAGTGAAGCTTTCTTT
CDR3: CASSPPHISEAFF

J: TRBJ1-1
size: NA
V: TRBV5-5
D: NA
DNA: TGTGCCAGCAGCTTGGCCTCTTTTGCAGGGAGGACGAACACTGAAGCTTTCTTT
CDR3: CASSLASFAGRTNTEAFF

J: TRBJ2-2
size: NA
V: TRBV29-1
D: TRBD1
DNA: TGCAGCCATACAGGGGGCGGCGGGGAGCTGTTTTTT
CDR3: CSHTGGGGELFF

J: TRBJ1-5
size: NA
V: TRBV18
D: NA
DNA: TGTGCCAGCTCACCAAATCCCGGGTTAGGACAGCCCCAGCATTTT
CDR3: CASSPNPGLGQPQHF

J: TRBJ2-5
size: NA
V: TRBV6-5
D: TRBD2
DNA: TGTGCCAGCAGTTACGGGGCGGGGGGACCCCAAGAGACCCAGTACTTC
CDR3: CASSYGAGGPQETQYF

J: TRBJ2-7
size: NA
V: TRBV19
D: TRBD1
DNA: TGTGCCAGTACCATCAACAGGGGGTCCTCTGTCTACGAGCAGTACTTC
CDR3: CASTINRGSSVYEQYF

J: TRBJ2-5
size: few
V: TRBV5-1
D: NA
DNA: TGCGCCAGCAGCCCCCAGGTTCGGGAGACCCAGTACTTC
CDR3: CASSPQVRETQYF

J: TRBJ1-1
size: NA
V: TRBV4-3
D: NA
DNA: TGCGCCAGCAGCCCGGGGGAGGGCGCGGACACTGAAGCTTTCTTT
CDR3: CASSPGEGADTEAFF

J: TRBJ2-7
size: few
V: TRBV6-5
D: TRBD1
DNA: TGTGCCAGCAGTTACCGAAGGACAGGGACCTACGAGCAGTACTTC
CDR3: CASSYRRTGTYEQYF

J: TRBJ2-7
size: NA
V: TRBV5-6
D: NA
DNA: TGTGCCAGCAGCCCAGCAGGAGGGCCTTTGTACTTC
CDR3: CASSPAGGPLYF

J: TRBJ1-1
size: NA
V: TRBV5-1
D: TRBD1
DNA: TGCGCCAGCAGCCCGGGACAGGGTTTGGTGAACACTGAAGCTTTCTTT
CDR3: CASSPGQGLVNTEAFF

J: TRBJ1-4
size: NA
V: TRBV11-2
D: NA
DNA: TGTGCCAGCAGCTTAGTTGGGCAGGTTAATGAAAAACTGTTTTTT
CDR3: CASSLVGQVNEKLFF

J: TRBJ1-1
size: NA
V: TRBV7-9
D: NA
DNA: TGTGCCAGCAGCTTAGCGACAAACACTGAAGCTTTCTTT
CDR3: CASSLATNTEAFF

J: TRBJ2-7
size: once
V: TRBV14
D: TRBD1
DNA: TGTGCCAGCAGCATCGGGACAGCGGCCTACGAGCAGTACTTC
CDR3: CASSIGTAAYEQYF

J: TRBJ1-2
size: NA
V: TRBV11-1
D: NA
DNA: TGTGCCAGCAGCTTAGACGCTCGGGCTAACTATGGCTACACCTTC
CDR3: CASSLDARANYGYTF

J: TRBJ1-3
size: once
V: TRBV21-1
D: NA
DNA: TGTGCCAGCAGCAAAGGGCCCTCGGGGGAGGGTTACTCTGGAAACACCATATATTTT
CDR3: CASSKGPSGEGYSGNTIYF

J: TRBJ2-3
size: NA
V: TRBV14
D: NA
DNA: TGTGCCAGCAGCCAAGCTATTCCCCAAACAGATACGCAGTATTTT
CDR3: CASSQAIPQTDTQYF

J: TRBJ1-2
size: NA
V: TRBV13
D: TRBD1
DNA: TGTGCCAGCAGCTTGAACAGGGGGTACGGCTACACCTTC
CDR3: CASSLNRGYGYTF

J: TRBJ1-3
size: NA
V: TRBV6-5
D: TRBD1
DNA: TGTGCCAGCAGCCGGGGGACAGCTGGAAACACCATATATTTT
CDR3: CASSRGTAGNTIYF

J: TRBJ1-5
size: once
V: TRBV28
D: NA
DNA: TGTGCCAGCAGACCGGGCGGGAATAGCAATCAGCCCCAGCATTTT
CDR3: CASRPGGNSNQPQHF